The clone carrying this TCR beta chain turned up a few times. Its cognate antigen is unknown. The data stem from a study of STAT3 mutations in large granular lymphocyte leukemia. General study findings and limits: Variable sampling intervals and differing treatment regimens complicated linking therapy response to TCR clonal burden changes. Every T-cell large granular lymphocyte leukemia patient had at least one immunodominant TCR beta clonotype.

The CDR3 contains 15 residues. V dropped 6 bases and J dropped 8 bases, with 20 bases sitting between them. Germline V lookup: CDR1 MNHEY, CDR2 SVGAGI. Here immunoSEQ multiplex PCR was the method, and the copy in TCRdb shows in-frame clones only, minus some. The table lists about 7,800 clones, around 91% of them singletons. The sequence was collected from a man aged 50 or older with T-cell large granular lymphocyte leukemia. Some clones in this sample may be carry-over from other donors' samples. The gene calls are TRBV6-5 and TRBJ2-1; D possibly corresponds to TRBD2 (6 bases). Sequencing used peripheral blood mononuclear cells. CDR3 sequence reads: CASSRRDWTSHEQFF. The CDR3 DNA sequence: TGTGCCAGCAGCCGCCGGGACTGGACGTCGCATGAGCAGTTCTTC.